Included here is one T cell receptor (beta chain) sequence, with context. The antigen is unknown. The data stem from a study of T cells after yellow fever vaccination. Overall study results and limits: The study noted that FACS-sorted repertoires could contain abundant clonotypes contaminating from the bulk population. CD4 and CD8 compartments shared a small share of clonotypes. The booster response re-showed most primary clones: 96% CD4, approximately 85% CD8.

It was through 5'RACE template switching that TCR cDNA was made, with a universal primer site and UMIs added. TCRdb analysed the 5' RACE reads with MiXCR anew, one entry per CDR3 protein. This table holds about 170,000 distinct CDR3 sequences, roughly 11% found once. The clonotype was recovered from a young man who received the YFV17D yellow fever vaccine. This sample comprised CD8+ T cells sorted from PBMCs, obtained 15 days after the yellow fever booster vaccination.

The CDR3 reads CASSPDITEAFF. The CDR3 DNA reads TGTGCCAGCAGCCCTGACATCACTGAAGCTTTCTTT. The J gene is TRBJ1-1, the V gene TRBV7-9; D call uncertain. Germline CDR1 reads SEHNR; CDR2 reads FQNEAQ (reference sequence). Trimming left V 5 bases short and J 4 bases short, with 8 bases between. CDR3 size: 12 residues. Variable domain in full (rest from reference TRBV7-9 and TRBJ1-1): DTGVSQNPRHKITKRGQNVTFRCDPISEHNRLYWYRQTLGQGPEFLTYFQNEAQLEKSRLLSDRFSAERPKGSFSTLEIQRTEQGDSAMYLCASSPDITEAFFGQGTRLTVV.